One T cell receptor (beta chain) is described in this entry. One end of the junction is discordant with germline, which a read error may explain. The record originates from a study of blood T cell repertoires in COVID-19. Study in general: Italy, Spain and the United States were the sources of the convalescent and acute COVID-19 samples. The cDNA or gDNA used as material had been derived from T cells, B-cell-depleted T cells, or PBMCs.

Study processing details: For nucleated cells, counts were estimated from reference gene primer amplification. TCRdb keeps only in-frame clones here, not all; method: immunoSEQ multiplex PCR. The D gene and trimming were derived from the DNA, and the V and J assignments and clone size from that table. The repertoire holds approximately 150,000 clones, with around 82% as singletons. The CDR3 sequence is 14 residues long. Germline V gene data show CDR1 as SSHAT and CDR2 as FNYEAQ (reference sequence). The sequence was obtained from a man aged 70 or older with active or convalescent COVID-19. Input material: peripheral blood. The chain joins TRBV7-7 to TRBJ2-5, with D possibly being TRBD2 (6 bases). The CDR3 DNA is TGTGCTAGCAGCGCCTTACACCTGGGGGGACCCCAGTACTTC. This sequence encodes CASSALHLGGPQYF.